Presented here are 18 T cell receptor beta chains from one specimen sequenced in a study of T-cell memory formation after mild COVID-19. TCRdb reanalysed the 5' RACE reads using MiXCR and keeps one entry per CDR3 protein. The sample includes 550,000 to 600,000 distinct CDR3 sequences, roughly 17% of them seen just once. Material: PBMCs or a T cell subset sorted from them (not recorded which). All receptors come from an adult woman who had mild COVID-19 (a few samples of this study predate the infection). Cell type and time point are not known.

The chain employs TRBV4-2 and TRBJ2-3, with D tentatively TRBD2 (6 bases). V lost 10 bases and J lost 3, with 20 bases in between. CDR3 length equals 15 residues. Germline V gives CDR1 LGHNA, CDR2 YNFKEQ. The CDR3 protein is CATTLRRVGTDTQYF. The CDR3 DNA sequence: TGTGCCACTACCCTCCGGAGGGTAGGAACAGATACGCAGTATTTT.

A few counts support this clonotype. The chain carries TRBV3-1 and TRBJ1-4; D gene ambiguous. Trimming took 5 bases from V and 4 from J, leaving 14 bases between them. CDR1 is LGHDT and CDR2 is YNNKEL in the germline V gene (reference sequence). The CDR3 loop spans 15 amino acids. CDR3 in amino acids: CASSENPSINEKLFF. CDR3 nucleotides: TGTGCCAGCAGCGAAAATCCGTCGATTAATGAAAAACTGTTTTTT.

V is TRBV6-6 and J is TRBJ2-7; TRBD2 might be the D (6 bases). From germline, CDR1 is MNHNY and CDR2 SVGAGI (reference sequence). This CDR3 has 18 residues. V gave up 0 bases and J gave up 7 bases, with 25 bases separating them. The CDR3 DNA reads as TGTGCCAGCAGTTACTCCAAAAGTCGACCTGGGAGGATCGAGGAGCAGTACTTC. It translates to CASSYSKSRPGRIEEQYF.

A few counts support this clonotype. The CDR3 DNA sequence: TGTGCCAGCAGCTTCCCTCTATACACAGATACGCAGTATTTT. The encoded protein is CASSFPLYTDTQYF. The rearrangement uses TRBV5-6 and TRBJ2-3; D remains unclear. Trimming stripped 2 bases from V and 2 bases from J, with 9 bases between. Germline V gene lookup returns CDR1 SGHDT and CDR2 YYEEEE. This CDR3 has 14 amino acids.

This clonotype has ten or more counts. One junction end does not reproduce the germline sequence, and a read error may be involved. V and J are TRBV5-1 and TRBJ2-7; 10 nucleotides match TRBD1. The CDR3 contains 14 residues. Germline CDR1 reads SGHRS; CDR2 reads YFSETQ. CDR3 sequence (DNA): TGTGCCAGCAGCCTGGGACAGGGGAGGTACGAGCAGTACTTC. This translates into CASSLGQGRYEQYF.

The chain employs TRBV12-3 or TRBV12-4 and TRBJ2-1; D unresolved. Trimming left V 6 bases short and J 9 bases short, with 15 bases between. This CDR3 comprises 13 residues. The CDR3 coding sequence is TGTGCCAGCAGCCCTTCCCTCGGTGCTGAGCAGTTCTTC. This gives the protein CASSPSLGAEQFF.

The sample holds a few counts of this clonotype. The chain is built from TRBV19 and TRBJ2-3; the D is unclear. The CDR3 is 11 residues long. V lost 8 bases to trimming and J lost 6 bases, with 9 bases between them. CDR1 is LNHDA and CDR2 is SQIVND in the germline V gene (reference sequence). CDR3 in DNA: TGTGCCAGTGGGATAACGGATACGCAGTATTTT. Protein: CASGITDTQYF.

This clonotype was observed many times. The CDR3 loop reads CASSLTGTGELFF. In nucleotides, the CDR3 is TGTGCCAGCAGCTTAACAGGGACCGGGGAGCTGTTTTTT. This chain joins TRBV7-3 and TRBJ2-2; no clear D. In germline, CDR1 is SGHTA, CDR2 FQGTGA. The V end was cut by 0 bases, the J end by 5 bases, with 4 bases between. The CDR3 runs 13 residues.

This clonotype was picked up a small number of times. V gene TRBV5-1 combines with J gene TRBJ2-3; D is unresolved. Looked up from germline, CDR1 is SGHRS and CDR2 is YFSETQ. The CDR3 is 15 amino acids. Trimming removed 5 bases at V and 0 bases at J, with 13 bases between. In DNA, the CDR3 is TGCGCCAGCAGATCCGCAGTAACTAGCACAGATACGCAGTATTTT. Translation: CASRSAVTSTDTQYF.

This CDR3 reads CASSLSPGQGAEAFF. The CDR3, as DNA: TGCGCCAGCAGCTTGTCTCCGGGGCAGGGGGCGGAAGCTTTCTTT. This chain links TRBV5-1 with TRBJ1-1; the match to TRBD1 covers 8 bases. The CDR3 totals 15 residues. The germline gives CDR1 SGHRS, CDR2 YFSETQ. The trim removed 1 base at V and 8 bases at J, leaving 10 bases unmatched. Full variable domain (missing parts from reference TRBV5-1 and TRBJ1-1): KAGVTQTPRYLIKTRGQQVTLSCSPISGHRSVSWYQQTPGQGLQFLFEYFSETQRNKGNFPGRFSGRQFSNSRSEMNVSTLELGDSALYLCASSLSPGQGAEAFFGQGTRLTVV.

The CDR3 is CSVEPILNTEAFF. CDR3 DNA sequence: TGCAGCGTTGAACCGATCCTGAACACTGAAGCTTTCTTT. This chain links TRBV29-1 with TRBJ1-1, with D unclear. CDR3 length equals 13 residues. Between the trimmed V and J ends, which lost 2 bases and 0 bases, there was a span of 7 bases. Germline CDR1 is SQVTM and CDR2 is ANQGSEA.

The chain couples TRBV19 to TRBJ1-1; 9 nucleotides match TRBD1. The CDR3 contains 15 residues. Germline lookup yields CDR1 LNHDA and CDR2 SQIVND (reference sequence). V lost 7 bases to trimming and J lost 1 base; unmatched junction nucleotides: 7. CDR3 sequence (DNA): TGTGCCAGTAAAAATACAGGGGGCTCGAACACTGAAGCTTTCTTT. Translating it yields CASKNTGGSNTEAFF.

In this sample, this clonotype turned up a few times. CDR3 sequence reads: CASSTRTGIPGGELFF. The CDR3 DNA reads as TGTGCCAGTAGTACTCGGACGGGAATTCCGGGCGGGGAGCTGTTTTTT. This chain connects TRBV19 to TRBJ2-2, with D possibly being TRBD2 (5 bases). Germline values: CDR1 LNHDA, CDR2 SQIVND (reference sequence). This CDR3 region has 16 residues. V lost 4 bases and J lost 7, with 19 bases in between.

This clonotype was picked up many times. The CDR3 nucleotides read TGTGCCGGGCGGGAGGGAAACACCGGGGAGCTGTTTTTT. As protein: CAGREGNTGELFF. This rearrangement joins TRBV7-2 to TRBJ2-2; TRBD2 aligns across 9 bases. V trimming: 11 bases; J trimming: 2 bases; junction bases outside the gene matches: 3. The CDR3 has 13 amino acids. The germline CDR1 and CDR2 sequences are SGHTA and FQGNSA. Based on the CDR3 plus reference TRBV7-2 and TRBJ2-2, the full variable domain is GAGVSQSPSNKVTEKGKDVELRCDPISGHTALYWYRQSLGQGLEFLIYFQGNSAPDKSGLPSDRFSAERTGGSVSTLTIQRTQQEDSAVYLCAGREGNTGELFFGEGSRLTVL.

In this sample, this clonotype turned up a few times. This chain uses TRBV19 with TRBJ2-1, with TRBD2 identical over 15 bases. This CDR3 contains 16 residues. Germline V lookup: CDR1 LNHDA, CDR2 SQIVND (reference sequence). The V and J ends lost 0 bases and 6 bases, in that order; junction bases with no gene match: 0. The CDR3: CASSIEGLAGGNEQFF. The CDR3 nucleotides read TGTGCCAGTAGTATAGAGGGACTAGCGGGGGGCAATGAGCAGTTCTTC. The complete variable domain, with remaining parts taken from reference TRBV19 and TRBJ2-1, reads DGGITQSPKYLFRKEGQNVTLSCEQNLNHDAMYWYRQDPGQGLRLIYYSQIVNDFQKGDIAEGYSVSREKKESFPLTVTSAQKNPTAFYLCASSIEGLAGGNEQFFGPGTRLTVL.

The chain employs TRBV24-1 and TRBJ2-5; TRBD2 matches at 10 bases. Trimming took 5 bases from V and 5 from J; bases not matched to a gene: 13. CDR3 length: 17 amino acids. Germline CDR1 KGHDR, CDR2 SFDVKD. In DNA form, the CDR3 reads TGTGCCACCAGTGCTATACTGGGTGCTAGCGGGAGTGAGACCCAGTACTTC. Protein product: CATSAILGASGSETQYF.

CDR3 sequence reads: CAISESSPADSPLHF. In DNA, the CDR3 is TGTGCCATCAGTGAGTCAAGTCCAGCGGATTCACCCCTCCACTTT. The gene calls are TRBV10-3 and TRBJ1-6; unclear D gene. CDR3 length equals 15 residues. Germline V gene lookup returns CDR1 ENHRY and CDR2 SYGVKD. Trimming pared 0 bases from V and 8 bases from J, leaving 11 bases between.

This clonotype was counted a few times. The chain joins TRBV9 to TRBJ2-5; D gene unclear. V lost 0 bases and J lost 1, with 7 bases in between. CDR1 is SGDLS and CDR2 is YYNGEE in the germline V gene. CDR3 length equals 14 residues. The DNA for the CDR3 is TGTGCCAGCAGCGTAGGGGCGGTCCAAGAGACCCAGTACTTC. Its protein is CASSVGAVQETQYF.